This T cell receptor (beta chain) originates from a study of beta chain features in type 1 diabetes. This CDR3 is built from 16 residues. V was shortened by 5 bases and J by 2 bases, with 19 bases between the two germline ends. Germline assignment: CDR1 SGHNT and CDR2 YENEEA. General study points: Naive, central memory and Treg TCRB repertoires seemed to resemble each other more closely in patients than they did in healthy donors.

What was sequenced were expressed TCRB transcripts, since all of the isolated RNA had been reverse transcribed. Assay: immunoSEQ multiplex PCR; the TCRdb copy retains only in-frame clones and omits some. The top ten clones hold 0.03% to 0.04% of a sample with approximately 250,000 clones, over 9.5% of them seen once. Post-sort purity exceeded 95% for all sorted populations. Comment on this clone: As yet, its antigen is unknown.

The rearrangement links TRBV11-3 to TRBJ2-7; TRBD2 might be the D (6 bases). The sequencing input was naive CD4+ T cells from blood. This TCR was recovered from a young woman in good health. CDR3 sequence: CASSLPVRLGTYEQYF. The CDR3 coding sequence is TGTGCCAGCAGCCTACCAGTCCGACTAGGTACCTACGAGCAGTACTTC.